This T cell receptor (beta chain) came from a study of blood T cell repertoires in COVID-19 (dated by TCRdb to about 2020). Study-wide context: Collaborator samples came from the United States, Italy and Spain and covered acute and convalescent phases of COVID-19. The repertoires were released in a freely available public database intended as a resource for research on the immune response to SARS-CoV-2. Samples came from the ongoing ImmuneRACE study (first 160 participants) plus 1,254 subjects from 6 global collaborators. Nearly every sample came with metadata listing a de-identified subject ID, COVID-19 status, age in years and sex. Where available, HLA class I and class II types were obtained from metadata supplied by the sample provider rather than from assay-based typing. The material from the prospective study consisted of cDNA or gDNA derived from T cells, B-cell-depleted T cells, or PBMCs. Subjects who had been exposed to COVID-19, were actively infected with it, or had recovered from it provided the deeply sampled blood TCRbeta repertoires that made up the dataset.

The immunoSEQ Assay, a bias-controlled multiplex PCR, was used to amplify TCRbeta CDR3 regions from genomic DNA. On the study's bioinformatics: The number of nucleated cells in each sample was estimated from the amplification of reference gene primers within the assay. Sequence reads were collapsed and filtered to measure the absolute abundance of every unique TCRbeta CDR3 rearrangement. For each sample, productive Simpson clonality was calculated as the square root of Simpson's diversity index across productive rearrangements. TCRdb stores this immuneACCESS table with in-frame sequences only. Part of the clones is absent; in the studies checked, under half of the shortfall reflects unresolved V genes, and no reason is known for the rest. V and J calls and clone size are as listed in that table; D and trimming were resolved from the DNA. In all, the sample holds 140,000 to 150,000 clones, and roughly 80% of those were seen once. About 8% of the sample lies in the top ten.

Trimming costs V 7 bases and J 3 bases, and their ends lie 15 bases apart. CDR1 and CDR2, looked up from the germline V gene, are SQVTM and ANQGSEA. The CDR3 starts with the cysteine, ends with the phenylalanine, and has 13 residues. The CDR3 DNA has 39 bases and is translated from base 1. Overall study outcomes, separate from this receptor: How much clinical and demographic metadata was included differed by source and by participant, and the metadata was provided uncurated.

Whole blood was collected in K2EDTA tubes by collaborating institutions according to the institutions' own protocols. For TCRbeta analysis, collaborator samples were shipped as frozen whole blood, as isolated PBMCs, or as DNA extracted from either sample type. Of note for this clone: Its binding antigen is unknown. There are no base qualities to consult, and no much larger clone falls within one base.

Source material: peripheral blood. The TCR comes from a human donor with acute or convalescent COVID-19. The donor label of this sample is uncertain. This chain is built from TRBV29-1 and TRBJ1-1; the D gene is perhaps TRBD1, from 6 matching bases. This receptor carries the CDR3 CSGGGVIYTEAFF. At the DNA level, the sequence is TGCAGCGGAGGGGGAGTGATTTACACTGAAGCTTTCTTT.